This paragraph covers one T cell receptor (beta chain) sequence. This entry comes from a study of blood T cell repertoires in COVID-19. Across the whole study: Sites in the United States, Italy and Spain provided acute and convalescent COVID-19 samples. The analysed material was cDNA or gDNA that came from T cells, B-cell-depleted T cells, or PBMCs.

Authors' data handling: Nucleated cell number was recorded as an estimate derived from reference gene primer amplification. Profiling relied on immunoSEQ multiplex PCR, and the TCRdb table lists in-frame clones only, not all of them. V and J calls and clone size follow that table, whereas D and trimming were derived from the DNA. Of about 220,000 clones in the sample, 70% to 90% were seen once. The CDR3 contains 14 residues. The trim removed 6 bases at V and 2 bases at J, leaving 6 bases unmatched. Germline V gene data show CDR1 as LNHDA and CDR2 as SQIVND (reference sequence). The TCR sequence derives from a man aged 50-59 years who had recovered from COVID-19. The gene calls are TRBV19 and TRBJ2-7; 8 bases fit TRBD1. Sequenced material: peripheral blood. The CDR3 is CASRRTGRTYEQYF. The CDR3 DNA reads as TGTGCCAGTAGAAGGACAGGGCGCACCTACGAGCAGTACTTC.